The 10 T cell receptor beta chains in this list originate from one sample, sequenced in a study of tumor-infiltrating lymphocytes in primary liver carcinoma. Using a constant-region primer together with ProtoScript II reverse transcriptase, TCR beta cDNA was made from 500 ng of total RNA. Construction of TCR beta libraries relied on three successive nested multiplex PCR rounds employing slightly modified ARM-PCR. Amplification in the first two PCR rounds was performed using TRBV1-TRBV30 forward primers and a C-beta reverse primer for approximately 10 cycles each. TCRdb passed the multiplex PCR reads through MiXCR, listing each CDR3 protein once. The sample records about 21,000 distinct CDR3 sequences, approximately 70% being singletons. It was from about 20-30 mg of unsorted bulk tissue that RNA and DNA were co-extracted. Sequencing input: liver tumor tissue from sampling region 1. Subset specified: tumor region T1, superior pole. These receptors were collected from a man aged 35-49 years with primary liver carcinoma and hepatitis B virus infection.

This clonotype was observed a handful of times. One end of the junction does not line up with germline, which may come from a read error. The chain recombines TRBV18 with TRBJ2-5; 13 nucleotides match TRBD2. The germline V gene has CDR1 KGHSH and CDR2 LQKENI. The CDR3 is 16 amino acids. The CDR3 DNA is TGTGCCAGCTCACTAAGGACTAGCGGGAGTGGGAAGACCCAATACTTC. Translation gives CASSLRTSGSGKTQYF. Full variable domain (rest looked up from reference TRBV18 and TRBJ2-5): NAGVMQNPRHLVRRRGQEARLRCSPMKGHSHVYWYRQLPEEGLKFMVYLQKENIIDESGMPKERFSAEFPKEGPSILRIQQVVRGDSAAYFCASSLRTSGSGKTQYFGPGTRLLVL.

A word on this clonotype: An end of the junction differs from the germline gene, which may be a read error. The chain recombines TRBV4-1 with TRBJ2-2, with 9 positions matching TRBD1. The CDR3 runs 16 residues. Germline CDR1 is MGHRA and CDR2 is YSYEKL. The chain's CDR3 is CASNVLDRGLTGEPFF. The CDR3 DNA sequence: TGCGCCAGCAACGTTCTGGACAGGGGATTAACCGGGGAGCCGTTTTTT.

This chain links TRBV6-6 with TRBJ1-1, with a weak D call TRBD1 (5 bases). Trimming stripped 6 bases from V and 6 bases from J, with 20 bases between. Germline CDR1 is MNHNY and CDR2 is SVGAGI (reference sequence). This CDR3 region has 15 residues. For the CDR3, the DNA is TGTGCCAGCAGAACTGGGACGTGCAGTAACGCTGAAGCTTTCTTT. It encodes CASRTGTCSNAEAFF.

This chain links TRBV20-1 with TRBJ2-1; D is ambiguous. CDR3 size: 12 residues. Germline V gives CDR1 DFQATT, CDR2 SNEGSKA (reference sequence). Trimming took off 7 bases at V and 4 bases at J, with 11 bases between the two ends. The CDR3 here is CSGSSGYNEQFF. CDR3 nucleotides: TGCAGTGGGAGTTCGGGTTACAATGAGCAGTTCTTC.

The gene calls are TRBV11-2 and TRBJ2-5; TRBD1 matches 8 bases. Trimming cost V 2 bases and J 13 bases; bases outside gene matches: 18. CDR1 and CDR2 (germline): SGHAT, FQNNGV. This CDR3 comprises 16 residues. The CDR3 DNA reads TGTGCCAGCAGCTTAACAGCAGGGGGCTCTGGGGAGACACCGTACTTC. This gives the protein CASSLTAGGSGETPYF.

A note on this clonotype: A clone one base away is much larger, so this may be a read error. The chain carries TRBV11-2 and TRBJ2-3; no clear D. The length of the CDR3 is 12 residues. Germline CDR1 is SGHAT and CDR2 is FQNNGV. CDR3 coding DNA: TGTGCCAGCACCTCCCATTCGGATAGGCAGTATTTT. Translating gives CASTSHSDRQYF.

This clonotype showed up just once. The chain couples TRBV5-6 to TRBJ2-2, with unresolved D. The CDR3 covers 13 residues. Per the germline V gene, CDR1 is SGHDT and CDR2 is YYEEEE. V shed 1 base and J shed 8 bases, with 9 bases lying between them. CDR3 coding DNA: TGTGCCAGCAGCTTGACCTACGTGGGGGAGCTGTTTTTT. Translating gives CASSLTYVGELFF.

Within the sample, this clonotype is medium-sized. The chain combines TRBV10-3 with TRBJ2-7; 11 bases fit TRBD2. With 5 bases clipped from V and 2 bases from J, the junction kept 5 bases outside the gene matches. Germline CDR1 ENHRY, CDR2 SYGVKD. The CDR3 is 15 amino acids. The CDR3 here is CAISQTSGSPYEQYF. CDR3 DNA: TGTGCCATCAGTCAAACTAGCGGGAGTCCCTACGAGCAGTACTTC.

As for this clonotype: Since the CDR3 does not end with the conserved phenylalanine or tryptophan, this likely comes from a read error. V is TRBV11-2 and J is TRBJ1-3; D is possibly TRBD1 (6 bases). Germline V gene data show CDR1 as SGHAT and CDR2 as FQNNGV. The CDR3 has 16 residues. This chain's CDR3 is CAGRLSGVSSGNTIYS. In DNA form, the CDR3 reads TGTGCCGGCAGATTGTCAGGGGTCAGCTCTGGAAACACCATATATTCT.

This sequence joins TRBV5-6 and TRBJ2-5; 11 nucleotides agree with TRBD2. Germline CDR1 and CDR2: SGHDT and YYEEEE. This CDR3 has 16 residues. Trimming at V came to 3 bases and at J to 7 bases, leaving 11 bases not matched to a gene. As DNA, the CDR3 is TGTGCCAGCAGCTCCCGGGGCTATAGCGGGAGGGGGACCCAGTACTTC. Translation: CASSSRGYSGRGTQYF.